Presented here are 19 T cell receptor beta chains from one specimen sequenced in a study of technical replicates of blood from several donors. The assay was immunoSEQ multiplex PCR, and TCRdb's table has in-frame clones only and misses some. This sample carries about 75,000 clones, around 97% of them seen once, and the ten largest clones take approximately 0.3%. Sequencing input: T cells isolated from PBMCs. All receptors derive from a human donor in good health.

The V gene is TRBV6-5, the J gene TRBJ1-5, with D unresolved. The V gene's germline CDR1 is MNHEY and CDR2 SVGAGI. This CDR3 has 15 amino acids. Trimming left V 4 bases short and J 0 bases short, with 10 bases between. CDR3 region: CASSSEARSNQPQHF. Written as DNA, the CDR3 is TGTGCCAGCAGTTCCGAGGCTCGTAGCAATCAGCCCCAGCATTTT.

The genes are TRBV27 and TRBJ2-7; D uncertain. V gave up 3 bases and J gave up 4 bases, with 13 bases separating them. Germline assignment: CDR1 MNHEY and CDR2 SMNVEV (reference sequence). The CDR3 spans 14 residues. The CDR3 loop reads CASSLGRNLYEQYF. Written as DNA, the CDR3 is TGTGCCAGCAGTTTGGGCAGGAATTTGTACGAGCAGTACTTC.

The chain is built from TRBV18 and TRBJ2-1, with a possible D match to TRBD2 (5 bases). The CDR3 loop spans 16 amino acids. Germline V gene data show CDR1 as KGHSH and CDR2 as LQKENI. Trimming pared 3 bases from V and 7 bases from J, leaving 19 bases between. CDR3 sequence (DNA): TGTGCCAGCTCACCTCAGCAAGCCATTACGGGGAATGAGCAGTTCTTC. It translates to CASSPQQAITGNEQFF.

The CDR3 region is CASSVGQGGGSRNTEAFF. The CDR3 bases are TGTGCCAGCAGCGTAGGACAGGGAGGAGGTAGCAGGAACACTGAAGCTTTCTTT. The V and J genes are TRBV9 and TRBJ1-1; 7 positions match TRBD1. The trim removed 0 bases at V and 1 base at J, leaving 12 bases unmatched. This CDR3 region has 18 residues. Per the germline V gene, CDR1 is SGDLS and CDR2 is YYNGEE.

V is TRBV11-2 and J is TRBJ2-1; D gene uncertain. The germline V gene encodes CDR1 SGHAT and CDR2 FQNNGV. CDR3 length: 13 residues. Deletions cut 1 base from V and 9 bases from J, with 10 bases between. The CDR3 sequence: CASSLGVRLEQFF. As DNA, the CDR3 is TGTGCCAGCAGCTTAGGCGTCCGACTTGAGCAGTTCTTC.

The chain employs TRBV30 and TRBJ2-1; 9 bases map to TRBD1. The CDR3 extends over 14 amino acids. Germline V gene lookup returns CDR1 GTSNPN and CDR2 SVGIG (reference sequence). With V trimmed by 7 bases and J by 8 bases, 12 bases remained unmatched. CDR3 in DNA: TGTGCCTATGGAATAGGGACAGGGTTAGATGAGCAGTTCTTC. This encodes CAYGIGTGLDEQFF.

This clone was recorded once. The rearrangement links TRBV15 to TRBJ1-2; TRBD1 matches 12 bases. Germline values: CDR1 LNHNV, CDR2 YYDKDF (reference sequence). The CDR3 length is 16 residues. Trimming removed 0 bases from V and 6 bases from J; junction bases left unmatched: 5. In DNA, the CDR3 is TGTGCCACCAGCAGAGATTGGGACAGGGGGCGAAATGGCTACACCTTC. Translating it yields CATSRDWDRGRNGYTF.

The chain joins TRBV27 to TRBJ2-7, with D perhaps TRBD1 (6 bases). V was shortened by 0 bases and J by 5 bases, with 17 bases between the two germline ends. CDR3 size: 16 residues. CDR1 MNHEY and CDR2 SMNVEV come from the germline V gene (reference sequence). CDR3: CASSLSPTGDYDEQYF. DNA of the CDR3: TGTGCCAGCAGTTTATCTCCGACAGGCGATTATGACGAGCAGTACTTC.

This clone was seen only once. The chain links TRBV27 to TRBJ2-3; 7 nucleotides line up with TRBD1. CDR1 and CDR2 (germline): MNHEY, SMNVEV (reference sequence). There are 14 residues in the CDR3. Trimming at V came to 6 bases and at J to 6 bases, leaving 9 bases not matched to a gene. For the CDR3, the DNA is TGTGCCAGCAGCCTCATTGACAGGGTCGATACGCAGTATTTT. This encodes CASSLIDRVDTQYF.

This sequence joins TRBV7-9 and TRBJ1-4; 10 bases are a match to TRBD1. With 7 bases clipped from V and 8 bases from J, the junction kept 10 bases outside the gene matches. CDR3 length: 15 residues. Per the germline V gene, CDR1 is SEHNR and CDR2 is FQNEAQ (reference sequence). The CDR3 DNA follows: TGTGCCAGCATCGAAGTGGGACAGGGGAACGAAAAACTGTTTTTT. Translation: CASIEVGQGNEKLFF. The variable domain in full, with the rest retrieved from reference TRBV7-9 and TRBJ1-4, is DTGVSQNPRHKITKRGQNVTFRCDPISEHNRLYWYRQTLGQGPEFLTYFQNEAQLEKSRLLSDRFSAERPKGSFSTLEIQRTEQGDSAMYLCASIEVGQGNEKLFFGSGTQLSVL.

This clone was seen only once. The rearrangement uses TRBV5-5 and TRBJ1-1; D is possibly TRBD1 (5 bases). V was cut by 6 bases and J by 4 bases, with 13 bases left in between. The CDR3 spans 13 residues. Germline CDR1 and CDR2: SGHKS and YYEKEE (reference sequence). CDR3 bases: TGTGCCAGCATGGGGGAGGTTGGCACTGAAGCTTTCTTT. Amino acids: CASMGEVGTEAFF.

The chain couples TRBV18 to TRBJ2-7; 7 nucleotides match TRBD1. The germline V gene has CDR1 KGHSH and CDR2 LQKENI. The CDR3 has 15 residues. The junction had 13 bases not matched to a gene; V was cut back by 6 bases and J by 5 bases. CDR3 amino acids: CASSPASGGFNEQYF. The CDR3 nucleotides read TGTGCCAGCTCTCCCGCTTCAGGGGGATTTAACGAGCAGTACTTC.

CDR3 coding DNA: TGTGCCAGCAGTTCCGCGGGCGCCTACAATGAGCAGTTCTTC. The encoded protein is CASSSAGAYNEQFF. V gene TRBV27 combines with J gene TRBJ2-1; D is possibly TRBD2 (5 bases). Trimming removed 4 bases from V and 2 bases from J, with 9 bases in between. CDR3 length: 14 residues. Germline loops: CDR1 MNHEY, CDR2 SMNVEV (reference sequence).

The chain joins TRBV10-1 to TRBJ1-2; D is perhaps TRBD1 (5 bases). Germline V CDR1 and CDR2: WNHNN, SYGVQD (reference sequence). The CDR3 extends over 14 amino acids. The germline V and J ends were trimmed by 0 bases and 8 bases, with 13 bases remaining between them. The CDR3 DNA reads as TGCGCCAGCAGTGAGTCGAGGAGGGGATACGGCTACACCTTC. Amino acid sequence: CASSESRRGYGYTF.

The gene calls are TRBV19 and TRBJ1-5; D gene unclear. Germline V gene lookup returns CDR1 LNHDA and CDR2 SQIVND (reference sequence). Trimming shortened V by 3 bases and J by 6 bases, and 12 bases separated the two germline ends. The CDR3 has 14 residues. The CDR3, as DNA: TGTGCCAGTAGTATCGGTTCCGTTTTTCAGCCCCAGCATTTT. Translation gives CASSIGSVFQPQHF.

The J gene is TRBJ1-5, the V gene TRBV27; maybe TRBD1 (6 bases). The CDR3 runs 13 residues. Germline V gene data show CDR1 as MNHEY and CDR2 as SMNVEV (reference sequence). Between the trimmed V and J ends, which lost 5 bases and 3 bases, there was a span of 8 bases. The CDR3 spells CASSDRYNQPQHF. For the CDR3, the DNA is TGTGCCAGCAGTGACAGGTACAATCAGCCCCAGCATTTT.

V and J are TRBV9 and TRBJ2-1; TRBD2 agrees at 7 bases. CDR1 SGDLS and CDR2 YYNGEE come from the germline V gene. V lost 5 bases and J lost 7; bases outside the gene matches: 12. The CDR3 contains 15 residues. The CDR3 DNA is TGTGCCAGCAGTCCTCCTAGCGGTCTCTTTAATGAGCAGTTCTTC. The encoded protein is CASSPPSGLFNEQFF.

The V and J genes are TRBV28 and TRBJ1-2; D is possibly TRBD1 (5 bases). CDR1 is MDHEN and CDR2 is SYDVKM in the germline V gene. V lost 2 bases and J lost 4, with 11 bases in between. The CDR3 has 14 amino acids. The CDR3, as DNA: TGTGCCAGCAGTTTACAGGGAAGGAGCTATGGCTACACCTTC. Translating gives CASSLQGRSYGYTF.

The chain combines TRBV6-1 with TRBJ2-1; D might be TRBD2 (5 bases). V gave up 1 base and J gave up 6 bases, with 7 bases separating them. The CDR3 loop spans 13 amino acids. CDR1 is MNHNS, CDR2 SASEGT, per germline. The CDR3, as DNA: TGTGCCAGCAGTGAAGTAGGAGGCAATGAGCAGTTCTTC. The encoded protein is CASSEVGGNEQFF.